This T cell receptor (beta chain) emerged from a study of shared clonotypes between healthy human individuals (dated by TCRdb to about 2020). Some background on the complete study: A couple of women and a few men aged 18 to 49 years were included in the cohort. To increase sequencing depth and limit assay-specific biases, TCR repertoire library preparation and sequencing were carried out by different laboratories using diverse techniques. To estimate repertoire size and how much clonotypes are shared between individuals, the study performed deep sequencing of blood TCR repertoires from a few healthy adults. For each donor, CD4 naive and CD4 memory were each run on three plates, CD8 naive on two plates, and CD8 memory on one plate. Per donor, leukapheresis produced somewhere between about 0.8 and 9 billion PBMCs. General study outcomes and caveats: Incomplete sequencing was indicated by rarefaction of sorted-subset datasets, despite the large sequencing depth. Pairwise subsampling led to the expectation that sequencing depth would affect the degree of clonotype sharing among donors. Higher generation probabilities were observed for clonotypes shared by all four sorted-subset donors than for non-shared clonotypes. Across a handful of donors, roughly 5% of naive CD4, roughly 3.8% of naive CD8, under 2.5% of memory CD4, and about 0.44% of memory CD8 clonotypes were shared. Because the study included only a small number of donors, the genetic and exposure-history diversity represented was limited. Naive subsets generally had larger estimated clonotype richness than memory subsets did. Sampling was limited to blood, and TCR repertoires in tissue likely differ from TCR repertoires in blood.

V and J lose 3 bases and 5 bases, and a span of 13 bases separates them. The CDR3 contains 14 residues, cysteine and phenylalanine counted. The sequence is cut down to CDR3 DNA, 42 bases in frame from base 1. Via the germline V gene, CDR1 is SGHAT and CDR2 FQNNGV. Donors were healthy HIV-negative adults with no recently reported acute infections or vaccinations. Every donor was a Caucasian adult living in Nashville, Tennessee, USA. CD4+ T cells were enriched by magnetic negative selection; naive cells were then positively selected on CD45RA, and the negative fraction formed the memory subset. After blood collection by leukapheresis, PBMCs were isolated using Ficoll-Histopaque density gradient centrifugation and then cryopreserved in the vapor phase of liquid nitrogen. Analytical flow cytometry was used to check the purity and quantity of each magnetically sorted T cell population. Each sorted fraction had its genomic DNA isolated and then quantified by UV absorbance on a Nanodrop 2000c.

Points on this clone: Its antigen remains undetermined. Base qualities are not recorded, but no much larger clone differs from it by a single base.

Using the deep immunoSEQ assay, TCR CDR3 regions were amplified from genomic DNA by multiplex PCR. Extracted genomic DNA from each cell subset was distributed evenly across all wells of several immunoSEQ 96-well plates, and each plate was treated as a replicate. For sorted subsets, roughly 200 ng of genomic DNA, equivalent to 30,000 or so T cell genomes, went into each replicate PCR. The purified libraries were quantified using a Qubit 3.0 fluorometer, sized with a Bioanalyzer 2100, and then quantified again using the KAPA Library Quantification kit. Each immunoSEQ 96-well plate was sequenced on its own single-read 150-cycle Illumina NextSeq 550 flow cell. Per the source publication's procedure: Because only junctional sequences without quality scores were contained in the immunoSEQ output, filtering matching that applied to full-length reads could not be performed. Sequences were annotated with PyIR, a Python wrapper for IgBLAST v1.9, and V/J genes and CDR3 were assigned using IMGT germline references. Reads were removed for weak V/J assignments (E-value above 1e-6), missing CDR3, stop codons, out-of-frame junctions, or ambiguous translated residues. A V3J clonotype was defined by an identical inferred V gene, J gene, and CDR3 amino acid sequence. Percentage overlap between repertoires was calculated by dividing the number of shared unique clonotypes by the size of the smaller repertoire. Three approaches were used to assess repertoire richness: RTK rarefaction, the Chao1 estimator, and Recon v2.1 estimates of unobserved clonotypes. Generation probabilities were computed with OLGA for all TCRbeta clonotypes obtained by the gDNA method from a few donors. TCRdb provides this immuneACCESS table in a form limited to in-frame rearrangements. Some clones are lacking; in checked studies, under half of them reflect an unresolved V gene, and why the rest are absent is not known. V, J and clone size reflect that table, while D and trimming were determined from the DNA. For this sample there are more than 850,000 clones; around three quarters appear just once. The ten largest clonotypes hold more than 0.5% of the sample.

The chain links TRBV11-2 with TRBJ1-1, and perhaps TRBD1 as D gene, on 6 matching bases. The TCR comes from a man between 18 and 29 years old in good health. Some clones in this sample may be carry-over from other donors' samples. Input material: memory CD4+ T cells from PBMCs. The cell subset or site label, as the study defines it: CD45RA-negative fraction. The CDR3 corresponds to CASSFLLGGTEAFF. The DNA sequence reads TGTGCCAGCAGCTTTCTATTAGGGGGAACTGAAGCTTTCTTT. Here the CDR3 is joined to the reference TRBV11-2 and TRBJ1-1 genes, and the full variable domain is: EAGVAQSPRYKIIEKRQSVAFWCNPISGHATLYWYQQILGQGPKLLIQFQNNGVVDDSQLPKDRFSAERLKGVDSTLKIQPAKLEDSAVYLCASSFLLGGTEAFFGQGTRLTVV.